These 30 T cell receptor beta chains originate from one sample sequenced in a study of blood T cell repertoires in COVID-19. Sequencing used immunoSEQ multiplex PCR; TCRdb keeps in-frame clones, though not all of them. The data show hundreds of thousands of clones, with about nine tenths seen just once and approximately 2.2% held by the top ten. Input material: peripheral blood. These receptors originate from a man aged 18-30 years with active or convalescent COVID-19.

The chain is built from TRBV9 and TRBJ2-1, with TRBD2 identical over 8 bases. Per the germline V gene, CDR1 is SGDLS and CDR2 is YYNGEE. J was trimmed by 4 bases and V by 2 bases; bases with no gene match: 8. The CDR3 is 16 residues long. CDR3 DNA sequence: TGTGCCAGCAGCGTTGATAGCGGGATTCTTTACAATGAGCAGTTCTTC. Translating it yields CASSVDSGILYNEQFF.

This chain links TRBV6-5 with TRBJ1-1, with 7 positions matching TRBD1. J gave up 1 base and V 7 bases, and 6 bases lay outside the gene matches. The length of the CDR3 is 14 residues. The germline gives CDR1 MNHEY, CDR2 SVGAGI. CDR3 loop: CASMGGQRNTEAFF. The CDR3 DNA reads TGTGCCAGCATGGGGGGACAGAGGAACACTGAAGCTTTCTTT.

The chain uses TRBV5-1 and TRBJ2-5, with 12 bases that match TRBD2. The CDR3 sequence is 15 residues long. CDR1 is SGHRS and CDR2 is YFSETQ in the germline V gene. J gave up 4 bases and V 3 bases, and 4 bases lay outside the gene matches. The CDR3 spells CASSSGLAGSETQYF. CDR3 coding DNA: TGCGCCAGCAGCTCGGGACTAGCGGGCTCAGAGACCCAGTACTTC.

The V gene is TRBV3-1 (or the pseudogene TRBV3-2), the J gene TRBJ1-5; TRBD1 is a possible D gene (6 bases). Trimming took 3 bases from V and 3 from J, leaving 9 bases between them. Germline CDR1 and CDR2: LGHDT and YNNKEL (reference sequence). The CDR3 spans 14 residues. CDR3: CASSQDSDNQPQHF. CDR3 in DNA: TGTGCCAGCAGCCAGGACAGTGACAATCAGCCCCAGCATTTT.

J is TRBJ2-1 and V is TRBV7-3, with 8 positions matching TRBD1. This CDR3 comprises 16 residues. V lost 0 bases to trimming and J lost 6 bases; unmatched junction nucleotides: 7. Germline V gene lookup returns CDR1 SGHTA and CDR2 FQGTGA. The CDR3 loop is CASSLTSAGGFNEQFF. The CDR3 nucleotides are TGTGCCAGCAGCTTAACGTCTGCAGGGGGCTTCAATGAGCAGTTCTTC.

The chain employs TRBV11-2 and TRBJ2-4; TRBD1 aligns across 10 bases. Losses at the gene ends were 6 bases for V and 6 bases for J; bases not matched to a gene: 5. CDR3 size: 14 residues. CDR1 is SGHAT and CDR2 is FQNNGV in the germline V gene. CDR3 residues: CASRRQGAGNIQYF. The CDR3 DNA sequence: TGTGCCAGCAGGCGACAGGGGGCGGGAAACATTCAGTACTTC.

The rearrangement uses TRBV18 and TRBJ2-1; TRBD1 matches at 8 bases. Germline CDR1 KGHSH, CDR2 LQKENI. Trimming took 3 bases from V and 7 from J; bases not matched to a gene: 8. The length of the CDR3 is 15 residues. The CDR3 bases are TGTGCCAGCTCACCTCGGACAGGGTTTCAGAATGAGCAGTTCTTC. It translates to CASSPRTGFQNEQFF.

For the CDR3, the DNA is TGTGCCAGCAGCTTAAACGTGGGCGCTGAAGCTTTCTTT. Protein: CASSLNVGAEAFF. V gene TRBV11-3 combines with J gene TRBJ1-1; D gene unclear. The V end was cut by 2 bases, the J end by 6 bases, with 10 bases between. CDR3 length equals 13 residues. CDR1 SGHNT and CDR2 YENEEA come from the germline V gene.

CDR3 nucleotides: TGTGCCAGCTCACCACGCCGGGGGGGCGGGGAGTCTGAAGCTTTCTTT. It specifies CASSPRRGGGESEAFF. The chain combines TRBV18 with TRBJ1-1; a possible D gene is TRBD1 (6 bases). V lost 1 base, J lost 6 bases, and 18 bases lay in between. The CDR3 consists of 16 residues. CDR1 KGHSH and CDR2 LQKENI come from the germline V gene.

The table lists this clone with a few counts. V usage is TRBV7-9 and J usage is TRBJ2-7, with 7 bases identical to TRBD2. The CDR3 is 15 residues long. Germline CDR1 is SEHNR and CDR2 is FQNEAQ (reference sequence). The V and J ends lost 5 bases and 2 bases, in that order; junction bases with no gene match: 9. The CDR3 loop is CASSPSTSVPYEQYF. The CDR3 DNA reads as TGTGCCAGCAGCCCTTCCACTAGCGTACCCTACGAGCAGTACTTC.

The chain combines TRBV27 with TRBJ1-2, with 7 bases identical to TRBD1. Trimming took 1 base from V and 4 from J; bases not matched to a gene: 3. The CDR3 totals 14 residues. Germline CDR1 and CDR2: MNHEY and SMNVEV (reference sequence). The CDR3 DNA is TGTGCCAGCAGTTTATACCGGGACAGCTATGGCTACACCTTC. It translates to CASSLYRDSYGYTF.

This clone was observed a few times. The chain combines TRBV5-1 with TRBJ2-7, with 12 bases lining up with TRBD1. CDR1 SGHRS and CDR2 YFSETQ come from the germline V gene. Germline trimming cut 3 bases from V and 5 bases from J; bases unmatched to any gene: 6. The CDR3 runs 15 residues. The CDR3 is CASSSGTGGFHEQYF. CDR3 sequence (DNA): TGCGCCAGCAGCTCAGGGACAGGGGGCTTCCACGAGCAGTACTTC.

V is TRBV3-1 (or the pseudogene TRBV3-2) and J is TRBJ1-1; 10 nucleotides match TRBD1. Germline CDR1 and CDR2: LGHDT and YNNKEL (reference sequence). V was clipped by 4 bases and J by 4 bases; unmatched bases: 6. The CDR3 totals 15 residues. The CDR3 DNA sequence: TGTGCCAGCAGCCCCGGACAGGGGGAGGTCACTGAAGCTTTCTTT. It encodes CASSPGQGEVTEAFF.

This clone appeared a few times. The J gene is TRBJ1-1, the V gene TRBV19; TRBD1 matches at 7 bases. This CDR3 spans 14 amino acids. Unmatched junction bases numbered 12, after V lost 9 bases and J lost 5 bases. Germline lookup yields CDR1 LNHDA and CDR2 SQIVND (reference sequence). CDR3 region: CASLKGTERTEAFF. The CDR3 coding sequence is TGTGCCAGCCTTAAGGGGACAGAGAGGACTGAAGCTTTCTTT.

The chain joins TRBV9 to TRBJ2-3; TRBD1 is a possible D gene (6 bases). The CDR3 length is 14 residues. CDR1 SGDLS and CDR2 YYNGEE come from the germline V gene. Trimming stripped 0 bases from V and 4 bases from J, with 9 bases between. DNA of the CDR3: TGTGCCAGCAGCGTAGGGACAGACCCAGATACGCAGTATTTT. This translates into CASSVGTDPDTQYF.

The chain joins TRBV28 to TRBJ2-7; 8 nucleotides align to TRBD1. CDR3 length: 15 amino acids. With V trimmed by 6 bases and J by 4 bases, 11 bases remained unmatched. CDR1 MDHEN and CDR2 SYDVKM come from the germline V gene. The CDR3 bases are TGTGCCAGCAGACTCCTCGGGACAGGCGAATACGAGCAGTACTTC. Amino acid sequence: CASRLLGTGEYEQYF.

With respect to this clone: One end of the junction fails to match germline, which may point to a read error. The CDR3 region has the DNA TGTGCCAGCAACCAGGGACTAGCGGGGGACCTCCCATTC. Protein product: CASNQGLAGDLPF. J is TRBJ2-7 and V is TRBV2; TRBD2 matches at 14 bases. This CDR3 comprises 13 residues. Germline lookup yields CDR1 SNHLY and CDR2 FYNNEI.

The chain employs TRBV6-1 and TRBJ2-1, with 10 bases matching TRBD2. The CDR3 spans 18 residues. Germline V gene data show CDR1 as MNHNS and CDR2 as SASEGT. The ends lost 1 base at V and 7 bases at J; junction bases unmatched: 13. The CDR3 DNA reads TGTGCCAGCAGTGAAGAGTTCTCAGCTAGCGGGAGTGGTAATGAGCAGTTCTTC. This codes for CASSEEFSASGSGNEQFF.

The gene calls are TRBV7-9 and TRBJ2-1; weak D call: TRBD1 (6 bases). V was pared by 1 base and J by 7 bases, with 11 bases between. The CDR3 spans 14 residues. The V gene's germline CDR1 is SEHNR and CDR2 FQNEAQ (reference sequence). CDR3 nucleotides: TGTGCCAGCAGCTTAGACGCCAGGGGAAATGAGCAGTTCTTC. Protein sequence: CASSLDARGNEQFF.

Only one count was recorded for this clone. The V call is TRBV7-9, the J call TRBJ1-1; 8 positions agree with TRBD1. The CDR3 has 18 amino acids. The junction had 14 bases not matched to a gene; V was cut back by 5 bases and J by 0 bases. CDR1 and CDR2 from the germline V gene are SEHNR and FQNEAQ (reference sequence). The CDR3 here is CASSRPLGQDFMNTEAFF. Written as DNA, the CDR3 is TGTGCCAGCAGCCGTCCCTTGGGACAGGATTTCATGAACACTGAAGCTTTCTTT.

The chain uses TRBV4-1 and TRBJ2-1; tentative D call: TRBD2 (6 bases). V lost 2 bases, J lost 3 bases, and 11 bases lay in between. The CDR3 is made up of 15 amino acids. The V gene's germline CDR1 is MGHRA and CDR2 YSYEKL. CDR3 DNA sequence: TGCGCCAGCAGCCAAAGGCCTAGCGACTACAATGAGCAGTTCTTC. It codes for CASSQRPSDYNEQFF.

V and J are TRBV4-2 and TRBJ2-5; D possibly corresponds to TRBD1 (8 bases). Deletions cut 5 bases from V and 9 bases from J, with 25 bases between. There are 16 residues in the CDR3. Germline CDR1 LGHNA, CDR2 YNFKEQ. In nucleotides, the CDR3 is TGTGCCAGCAGCACAGGGACAGGAGCAGAGGGAGGGGCCCAGTACTTC. As protein: CASSTGTGAEGGAQYF.

V usage is TRBV7-8 and J usage is TRBJ1-2; D perhaps matches TRBD1 (5 bases). This CDR3 has 15 residues. Deletions cut 1 base from V and 1 base from J, with 10 bases between. CDR1 is SGHVS and CDR2 is FQNEAQ in the germline V gene. The CDR3 here is CASSLGQGGNYGYTF. The CDR3 region has the DNA TGTGCCAGCAGCTTAGGTCAGGGTGGTAACTATGGCTACACCTTC.

The V gene is TRBV7-8, the J gene TRBJ2-7, with D maybe TRBD2 (6 bases). Per germline, CDR1 SGHVS and CDR2 FQNEAQ. The CDR3 is 15 residues long. V lost 3 bases to trimming and J lost 1 base, with 13 bases between them. This CDR3 is CASSFGVGTSYEQYF. The CDR3, as DNA: TGTGCCAGCAGCTTCGGAGTAGGGACTTCCTACGAGCAGTACTTC.

The chain is built from TRBV6-6 and TRBJ1-6; 7 nucleotides agree with TRBD1. Germline trimming cut 6 bases from V and 8 bases from J; bases unmatched to any gene: 10. Germline CDR1 and CDR2: MNHNY and SVGAGI (reference sequence). The CDR3 consists of 15 residues. CDR3 DNA sequence: TGTGCCAGCAGAGTGTTTCAGGGGGAGTATTCACCCCTCCACTTT. Its protein product is CASRVFQGEYSPLHF.

The rearrangement links TRBV9 to TRBJ2-1; 11 nucleotides line up with TRBD1. The V and J ends lost 3 bases and 7 bases, in that order; junction bases with no gene match: 3. This CDR3 spans 14 amino acids. The germline V gene has CDR1 SGDLS and CDR2 YYNGEE. The CDR3 bases are TGTGCCAGCAGCGAGAGGGACAGGGGGAATGAGCAGTTCTTC. Translated: CASSERDRGNEQFF.

The sample holds one count of this clone. The V call is TRBV5-8, the J call TRBJ1-3, with unresolved D. This CDR3 region has 17 residues. Germline CDR1 reads SGHTS; CDR2 reads YDEGEE. V lost 3 bases to trimming and J lost 3 bases, with 19 bases between them. The CDR3 nucleotides are TGTGCCAGCAGCTCCGTCCGACGGAGAGCAGATGGAAACACCATATATTTT. It translates to CASSSVRRRADGNTIYF.

The rearrangement links TRBV18 to TRBJ2-2; no firm D call. This CDR3 region has 16 residues. The V gene lost 0 bases and the J gene lost 0 bases, with 8 bases spanning the gap. The V gene's germline CDR1 is KGHSH and CDR2 LQKENI. Here the CDR3 reads CASSPPKAANTGELFF. For the CDR3, the DNA is TGTGCCAGCTCACCACCGAAAGCCGCGAACACCGGGGAGCTGTTTTTT.

In its sample, this clone was seen once. J is TRBJ1-3 and V is TRBV5-5; D is unresolved. Trimming removed 4 bases from V and 0 bases from J, with 11 bases in between. Germline loops: CDR1 SGHKS, CDR2 YYEKEE (reference sequence). This CDR3 has 15 residues. For the CDR3, the DNA is TGTGCCAGCAGCGCGGTTGGGAGCTCTGGAAACACCATATATTTT. Protein product: CASSAVGSSGNTIYF.

The rearrangement links TRBV7-8 to TRBJ2-5, with D possibly TRBD1 on 5 matching bases. There are 16 residues in the CDR3. Looked up from germline, CDR1 is SGHVS and CDR2 is FQNEAQ. Trimming stripped 3 bases from V and 4 bases from J, with 18 bases between. The CDR3 bases are TGTGCCAGCAGCTTCGTGGCAGGGATATGGCGAGAGACCCAGTACTTC. Translating it yields CASSFVAGIWRETQYF.